This is a list of T cell receptor beta chains from one sample in a study of blood T cells in healthy people across ages. TCRdb re-analysed the 5' RACE reads in MiXCR, keeping a single row per CDR3 protein. This sample carries about 830,000 distinct CDR3 sequences, under 80% of them seen once, and the ten largest clones take 25% to 35%. Material: blood. The receptors were gathered from a man aged 25-40 years in good health. Both conserved end residues are trimmed from each CDR3.

V gene | CDR3 protein
TRBV29-1 | SVDLRRTGSHLAGGSYNEQF
TRBV7-3 | ASSAHSDPNTEAF
TRBV7-9 | ASSTWRVLAKNIQY
TRBV7-2 | ASSSQTRLLSKNIQY
TRBV6-2/TRBV6-3 | ASRLSGGSYNEQF
TRBV6-5 | ASRNNSPLH
TRBV6-5 | ASSDHGQAEQY
TRBV5-1 | ASKAGEEGYT
TRBV29-1 | SVERRANGETQY
TRBV7-9 | ASSPAGIDSYNEQF
TRBV25-1 | ASSEWRAGGYNEQF
TRBV4-3 | ASSPIISSYNEQF
TRBV6-5 | ASSAGWNYNEQF
TRBV21-1 | ASSKQGPYEQY
TRBV9 | ASNLAGGSDTQY
TRBV15 | ATSRPYTGTESYEQY
TRBV9 | ASSGSSGVAGDTQY